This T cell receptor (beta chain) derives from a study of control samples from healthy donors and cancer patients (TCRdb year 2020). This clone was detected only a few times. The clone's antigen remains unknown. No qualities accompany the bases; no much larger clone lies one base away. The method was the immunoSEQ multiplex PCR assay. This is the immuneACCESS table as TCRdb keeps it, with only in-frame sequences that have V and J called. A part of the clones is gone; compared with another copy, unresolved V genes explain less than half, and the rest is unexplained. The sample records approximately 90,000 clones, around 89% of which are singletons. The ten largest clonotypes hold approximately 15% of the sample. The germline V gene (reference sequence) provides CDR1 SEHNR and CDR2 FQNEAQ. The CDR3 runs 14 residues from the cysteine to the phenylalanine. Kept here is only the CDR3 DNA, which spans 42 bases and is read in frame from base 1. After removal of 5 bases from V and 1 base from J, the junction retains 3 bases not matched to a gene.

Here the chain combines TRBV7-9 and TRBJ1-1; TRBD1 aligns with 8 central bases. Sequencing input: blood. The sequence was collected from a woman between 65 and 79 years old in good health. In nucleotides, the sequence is TGTGCCAGCAGCGCAGGGGGCAGGAACACTGAAGCTTTCTTT. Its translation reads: CASSAGGRNTEAFF.